The 22 T cell receptor beta chains presented below share a single source sample, sequenced in a study of long-term antiretroviral therapy in people with HIV. The assay, immunoSEQ v3.0, was run at survey level. Assay: immunoSEQ multiplex PCR; the TCRdb copy retains only in-frame clones and omits some. The table has 15,000 to 20,000 clones, around 74% seen once. Sample: unsorted PBMCs, taken at the start of antiretroviral therapy, before treatment. These receptors came from a man between 18 and 35 years old with HIV.

V and J are TRBV28 and TRBJ2-7; TRBD2 agrees at 10 bases. After removal of 6 bases from V and 1 base from J, the junction contained 12 bases not matched to a gene. Germline V gene sequence: CDR1 MDHEN, CDR2 SYDVKM. The CDR3 sequence is 17 residues long. For the CDR3, the DNA is TGTGCCAGCAGCCCGGGTGGAGCGGGAGGGGATTCCTACGAGCAGTACTTC. Encoded protein: CASSPGGAGGDSYEQYF.

This chain joins TRBV30 and TRBJ1-4; TRBD1 aligns across 7 bases. Germline V gene sequence: CDR1 GTSNPN, CDR2 SVGIG (reference sequence). The CDR3 is made up of 17 amino acids. Trimming cost V 0 bases and J 1 base; bases outside gene matches: 8. The CDR3 nucleotides are TGTGCCTGGAGTGTACCCCTCGACAGGGTAACTAATGAAAAACTGTTTTTT. It yields the protein CAWSVPLDRVTNEKLFF.

This chain uses TRBV9 with TRBJ2-3; D perhaps matches TRBD2 (5 bases). Germline-derived CDR1 and CDR2 are SGDLS and YYNGEE. Between the trimmed V and J ends, which lost 0 bases and 3 bases, there was a span of 14 bases. The CDR3 consists of 16 residues. The CDR3 DNA reads TGTGCCAGCAGCGTAGTTGGTAGCGTGGGGACAGATACGCAGTATTTT. Its translation: CASSVVGSVGTDTQYF.

The chain uses TRBV7-9 and TRBJ2-3, with no clear D. Germline-derived CDR1 and CDR2 are SEHNR and FQNEAQ (reference sequence). V was trimmed by 7 bases and J by 3 bases, leaving 11 bases between them. This CDR3 comprises 13 residues. The CDR3 DNA reads TGTGCCAGCACCCCTGACCATACAGATACGCAGTATTTT. As protein: CASTPDHTDTQYF.

This clone was observed a few times. The gene calls are TRBV29-1 and TRBJ2-4; perhaps TRBD2 as D (5 bases). There are 13 residues in the CDR3. Trimming removed 5 bases at V and 5 bases at J, with 13 bases between. CDR1 SQVTM and CDR2 ANQGSEA come from the germline V gene. The chain's CDR3 is CSVSWTEENIQYF. In DNA, the CDR3 is TGCAGCGTTAGTTGGACGGAGGAAAACATTCAGTACTTC.

As to this clone: Other DNA sequences in the same sample also yield this CDR3. The CDR3 is CASRGGSSYEQYF. The DNA for the CDR3 is TGTGCCAGCAGGGGGGGGAGCTCCTACGAGCAGTACTTC. The rearrangement links TRBV7-9 to TRBJ2-7; 7 nucleotides align to TRBD2. The V gene end was trimmed by 6 bases and the J gene end by 0 bases; junction bases not matched to a gene: 2. Per the germline V gene, CDR1 is SEHNR and CDR2 is FQNEAQ (reference sequence). The CDR3 is 13 amino acids.

V gene TRBV15 combines with J gene TRBJ1-5; the D gene is possibly TRBD1 (5 bases). V was pared by 0 bases and J by 0 bases, with 15 bases between. Looked up from germline, CDR1 is LNHNV and CDR2 is YYDKDF (reference sequence). This CDR3 comprises 18 residues. CDR3 in DNA: TGTGCCACCAGCAGAGATGGGGGGATATTCCTTAGCAATCAGCCCCAGCATTTT. It yields the protein CATSRDGGIFLSNQPQHF.

The chain is built from TRBV19 and TRBJ1-2; 9 bases fit TRBD1. The CDR3 runs to 13 residues. V gave up 6 bases and J gave up 4 bases; unmatched junction bases: 3. Per the germline V gene, CDR1 is LNHDA and CDR2 is SQIVND (reference sequence). The DNA of the CDR3 is TGTGCCAGTAGGACAGGGGGGGGCTATGGCTACACCTTC. This gives the protein CASRTGGGYGYTF.

This clone was seen a handful of times. CDR3 sequence (DNA): TGTGCCAGCAGCCAGGCGGGGTCGGTCACCGGGGAGCTGTTTTTT. Protein: CASSQAGSVTGELFF. The rearrangement uses TRBV14 and TRBJ2-2; the D gene is possibly TRBD2 (6 bases). V was trimmed by 3 bases and J by 4 bases, leaving 12 bases between them. CDR3 length equals 15 residues. In germline, CDR1 is SGHDN, CDR2 FVKESK.

V gene TRBV6-1 combines with J gene TRBJ1-5, with 7 bases matching TRBD1. The V and J ends lost 4 bases and 0 bases, in that order; junction bases with no gene match: 6. Germline loops: CDR1 MNHNS, CDR2 SASEGT. The CDR3 has 16 amino acids. CDR3 bases: TGTGCCAGCAGTGCCTTGGGACAGCTTAGCAATCAGCCCCAGCATTTT. Its translation is CASSALGQLSNQPQHF.

The chain has TRBV7-2 and TRBJ2-1, with 10 bases aligning to TRBD2. The V and J ends lost 1 base and 8 bases, in that order; junction bases with no gene match: 5. This CDR3 spans 15 amino acids. CDR1 and CDR2 (germline): SGHTA, FQGNSA. The CDR3 protein is CASSLGAGGPHEQFF. DNA for the CDR3: TGTGCCAGCAGCTTAGGAGCGGGAGGGCCGCATGAGCAGTTCTTC.

This sequence joins TRBV5-4 and TRBJ1-1, with 9 bases lining up with TRBD1. The CDR3 is made up of 17 amino acids. Losses at the gene ends were 2 bases for V and 1 base for J; bases not matched to a gene: 9. Germline CDR1 reads SGHNT; CDR2 reads YYREEE (reference sequence). The CDR3 sequence is CASSFPRQGVGNTEAFF. The CDR3 DNA sequence: TGTGCCAGCAGCTTCCCAAGACAGGGGGTAGGGAACACTGAAGCTTTCTTT. Together with reference TRBV5-4 and TRBJ1-1, the CDR3 gives the full variable domain: ETGVTQSPTHLIKTRGQQVTLRCSSQSGHNTVSWYQQALGQGPQFIFQYYREEENGRGNFPPRFSGLQFPNYSSELNVNALELDDSALYLCASSFPRQGVGNTEAFFGQGTRLTVV.

V and J are TRBV5-8 and TRBJ2-1, with 9 bases lining up with TRBD1. The CDR3 sequence is 17 residues long. V lost 1 base, J lost 4 bases, and 9 bases stayed unmatched. The germline V gene has CDR1 SGHTS and CDR2 YDEGEE. The DNA for the CDR3 is TGTGCCAGCAGCTTGTTGTCCGGGACAGGGTCATACAATGAGCAGTTCTTC. Its translation is CASSLLSGTGSYNEQFF.

V usage is TRBV7-9 and J usage is TRBJ2-1, with D tentatively TRBD2 (5 bases). CDR1 is SEHNR, CDR2 FQNEAQ, per germline (reference sequence). The CDR3 consists of 15 residues. Trimming shortened V by 2 bases and J by 3 bases, and 11 bases separated the two germline ends. CDR3 DNA: TGTGCCAGCAGCTTATTGTCGGGAAACTACAATGAGCAGTTCTTC. It codes for CASSLLSGNYNEQFF.

The rearrangement links TRBV2 to TRBJ2-2, with D perhaps being TRBD1 or TRBD2 (6 bases each). Germline V gives CDR1 SNHLY, CDR2 FYNNEI. V was cut by 7 bases and J by 6 bases, with 15 bases left in between. The CDR3 is made up of 14 amino acids. CDR3 DNA sequence: TGTGCCAGCATTCGAACCCGGGGGCCCGGGGAGCTGTTTTTT. As protein: CASIRTRGPGELFF. Variable domain in full (rest from reference TRBV2 and TRBJ2-2): EPEVTQTPSHQVTQMGQEVILRCVPISNHLYFYWYRQILGQKVEFLVSFYNNEISEKSEIFDDQFSVERPDGSNFTLKIRSTKLEDSAMYFCASIRTRGPGELFFGEGSRLTVL.

The chain is built from TRBV7-9 and TRBJ2-1, with 9 bases aligning to TRBD2. This CDR3 region has 17 residues. V was pared by 5 bases and J by 9 bases, with 17 bases of the junction left unmatched. The germline gives CDR1 SEHNR, CDR2 FQNEAQ (reference sequence). CDR3 in DNA: TGTGCCAGCAGCCCGGTCCGGACCGGGACTAGCCACAGTGAGCAGTTCTTC. Amino acid sequence: CASSPVRTGTSHSEQFF. The full variable domain, in which reference TRBV7-9 and TRBJ2-1 provide the parts outside the CDR3, is DTGVSQNPRHKITKRGQNVTFRCDPISEHNRLYWYRQTLGQGPEFLTYFQNEAQLEKSRLLSDRFSAERPKGSFSTLEIQRTEQGDSAMYLCASSPVRTGTSHSEQFFGPGTRLTVL.

The rearrangement joins TRBV2 to TRBJ2-7, with a possible D match to TRBD2 (6 bases). This CDR3 spans 14 amino acids. CDR1 and CDR2 from the germline V gene are SNHLY and FYNNEI. Trimming shortened V by 1 base and J by 1 base, and 8 bases separated the two germline ends. The CDR3 loop is CASSEVSGSYEQYF. CDR3 coding DNA: TGTGCCAGCAGTGAAGTCAGCGGGTCCTACGAGCAGTACTTC.

The V gene is TRBV6-1, the J gene TRBJ2-7; D remains ambiguous. V was clipped by 4 bases and J by 1 base, with 11 bases between them. Germline V lookup: CDR1 MNHNS, CDR2 SASEGT. The CDR3 covers 14 residues. The CDR3 region has the DNA TGTGCCAGCAGTGTTAGTCGGGTTTCCTACGAGCAGTACTTC. Its translation is CASSVSRVSYEQYF.

The chain recombines TRBV7-3 with TRBJ2-1; D possibly corresponds to TRBD2 (5 bases). The germline gives CDR1 SGHTA, CDR2 FQGTGA. The V and J ends lost 6 bases and 5 bases respectively, with 11 bases between them. The CDR3 runs to 13 residues. The CDR3 region is CASSGGSDNEQFF. The CDR3 coding sequence is TGTGCCAGCAGTGGAGGAAGTGACAATGAGCAGTTCTTC.

V usage is TRBV14 and J usage is TRBJ2-2, with no clear D. Between the trimmed V and J ends, which lost 1 base and 12 bases, there was a span of 12 bases. The germline CDR1 and CDR2 sequences are SGHDN and FVKESK. This CDR3 comprises 13 residues. The CDR3: CASSQVRDAKLFF. CDR3 DNA sequence: TGTGCCAGCAGCCAAGTGAGAGACGCCAAGCTGTTTTTT. Full variable domain (outside the CDR3, taken from reference TRBV14 and TRBJ2-2): EAGVTQFPSHSVIEKGQTVTLRCDPISGHDNLYWYRRVMGKEIKFLLHFVKESKQDESGMPNNRFLAERTGGTYSTLKVQPAELEDSGVYFCASSQVRDAKLFFGEGSRLTVL.

The rearrangement links TRBV19 to TRBJ2-7; D assignment may be TRBD1 or TRBD2 (5 bases each). The germline CDR1 and CDR2 sequences are LNHDA and SQIVND (reference sequence). The CDR3 sequence is 15 residues long. V was clipped by 8 bases and J by 7 bases, with 24 bases between them. The CDR3 loop reads CASSWGGQLSQEQYF. DNA of the CDR3: TGTGCCAGTTCCTGGGGCGGGCAGCTCTCCCAGGAGCAGTACTTC.

This clone was observed a single time. This chain connects TRBV5-1 to TRBJ2-7; 11 bases line up with TRBD2. The CDR3 consists of 14 residues. V lost 1 base, J lost 3 bases, and 0 bases stayed unmatched. CDR1 is SGHRS, CDR2 YFSETQ, per germline. The CDR3 is CASSLTSGGYEQYF. The CDR3 DNA sequence: TGCGCCAGCAGCTTGACTAGCGGGGGCTACGAGCAGTACTTC.